The entry that follows covers one TCR beta chain sequence. Its target is not known. The sample originates from a study of OX40 agonist ivuxolimab in advanced cancers. About the study: The diagnoses of dose-escalation patients were hepatocellular carcinoma, melanoma, renal cell or head and neck cancer. Study outcomes and limitations: More expanded clones were found, on average, in CD8+ than in CD4+ T cells. Expanded peripheral T cells had an undetermined antigen specificity. Clones of CD4+ and CD8+ blood T cells grew by week 6 at doses of 0.1 to 3.0 mg/kg.

The method was immunoSEQ multiplex PCR; TCRdb's version includes in-frame clones alone and lacks a portion of them. Among roughly 140,000 clones listed, under 95% were seen once. Germline-derived CDR1 and CDR2 are SQVTM and ANQGSEA. The length of the CDR3 is 13 residues. V lost 8 bases to trimming and J lost 6 bases, with 17 bases between them. Sequencing was performed on CD4+ or CD8+ T cells sorted from blood, taken in a trial of the OX40 agonist ivuxolimab. This TCR was sampled from an adult with an advanced solid tumor such as melanoma, head and neck, liver or kidney cancer. The chain is built from TRBV29-1 and TRBJ1-5; D unclear. This chain's CDR3 is CSYSGGFTQPQHF. Here the CDR3 DNA reads TGCAGCTATTCCGGAGGGTTTACTCAGCCCCAGCATTTT.